Listed below are T cell receptor beta chains from one sample, sequenced in a study of T cell repertoires in cytomegalovirus infection. TCRdb redid the calling of the reads with MiXCR, one entry per CDR3 protein. The sample has hundreds of thousands of distinct CDR3 sequences; around 32% are singletons. Antigen specificity for these receptors is unknown. The input for sequencing was cultured PBMCs, taken from culture after CMV antigen stimulation. The receptor source for this set is a human donor in good health (CMV status not recorded). Some clones in this sample may be carry-over from other donors' samples. Each CDR3 is given with its conserved first and last residue. The D gene is left open where the match is weak. Size is omitted from some rows. Given values are once, few, many or a class for expanded clones.

TRBV7-2	many	-	TRBJ1-5	CASSLRDTGQPQHF	TGTGCCAGCAGCTTAAGGGATACAGGTCAGCCCCAGCATTTT
TRBV12-3/TRBV12-4	-	-	TRBJ1-1	CASSFEDRRTNTEAFF	TGTGCCAGCAGTTTCGAGGACCGCAGAACGAACACTGAAGCTTTCTTT
TRBV19	-	TRBD1	TRBJ2-2	CASSGQGWPGELFF	TGTGCCAGTTCGGGACAGGGGTGGCCCGGGGAGCTGTTTTTT
TRBV2	few	-	TRBJ1-5	CASSEGQANQPQHF	TGTGCCAGCAGTGAGGGACAAGCCAATCAGCCCCAGCATTTT
TRBV19	-	-	TRBJ1-2	CASHRHANYGYTF	TGTGCCAGTCACAGACACGCTAACTATGGCTACACCTTC
TRBV7-9	many	-	TRBJ1-2	CASSLERGINGYTF	TGTGCCAGCAGCCTCGAGCGGGGGATTAATGGCTACACCTTC
TRBV27	few	-	TRBJ2-7	CASSLSERAHEQYF	TGTGCCAGCAGTTTATCAGAGCGGGCCCACGAGCAGTACTTC
TRBV7-2	-	-	TRBJ2-7	CASSLDYYTYEQYF	TGTGCCAGCAGCTTAGACTACTATACCTACGAGCAGTACTTC
TRBV3-1	-	-	TRBJ2-3	CASSQTRNTDTQYF	TGTGCCAGCAGCCAAACCAGGAACACAGATACGCAGTATTTT
TRBV7-9	few	-	TRBJ1-1	CASGAGLGKAFF	TGTGCCAGCGGCGCCGGCTTGGGGAAAGCTTTCTTT
TRBV7-6	-	TRBD2	TRBJ2-1	CASSLRGSGITYNEQFF	TGTGCCAGCAGCTTAAGGGGTAGCGGGATTACCTACAATGAGCAGTTCTTC
TRBV7-2	-	TRBD2	TRBJ2-1	CASSLTSGGAVSFF	TGTGCCAGCAGCCTTACTAGCGGGGGGGCGGTGTCCTTCTTC
TRBV7-6	many	TRBD1	TRBJ1-1	CASSWEPGQGATNTEAFF	TGTGCCAGCAGCTGGGAACCGGGACAGGGGGCAACGAACACTGAAGCTTTCTTT
TRBV5-1	-	-	TRBJ2-5	CASSLGRGPSWETQYF	TGCGCCAGCAGCTTGGGGCGGGGGCCTTCCTGGGAGACCCAGTACTTC
TRBV7-6	-	-	TRBJ1-5	CASSFGPTDGYSNQPQHF	TGTGCCAGCAGCTTTGGTCCAACGGACGGATATAGCAATCAGCCCCAGCATTTT
TRBV11-2	-	TRBD2	TRBJ2-7	CASSHAPRLATYEQYF	TGTGCCAGCAGCCACGCCCCCAGACTAGCGACCTACGAGCAGTACTTC
TRBV6-1	few	-	TRBJ2-1	CASPRSRGINYRYNEQFF	TGTGCCAGCCCCCGGTCCCGCGGGATAAACTATCGCTACAATGAGCAGTTCTTC
TRBV7-8	-	-	TRBJ1-2	CASSSTSRGINYGYTF	TGTGCCAGCAGCTCCACGTCGCGGGGGATTAACTATGGCTACACCTTC
TRBV7-2	many	-	TRBJ2-5	CASSPTGTVVETQYF	TGTGCCAGCAGCCCAACTGGGACGGTCGTCGAGACCCAGTACTTC
TRBV6-1	-	TRBD1	TRBJ1-5	CASSEGTGPNQPQHF	TGTGCCAGCAGTGAAGGGACAGGGCCAAATCAGCCCCAGCATTTT
TRBV7-2	few	-	TRBJ1-2	CASSLGPGDFNYGYTF	TGTGCCAGCAGCTTAGGGCCAGGGGATTTTAACTATGGCTACACCTTC
TRBV20-1	few	-	TRBJ2-7	CSARRMPPFYEQYF	TGCAGTGCTAGGAGAATGCCACCGTTTTACGAGCAGTACTTC
TRBV4-1	few	TRBD2	TRBJ2-1	CASSQLTSGLRYNEQFF	TGCGCCAGCAGCCAACTGACTAGCGGGTTAAGATACAATGAGCAGTTCTTC
TRBV10-3	few	-	TRBJ2-1	CAISDSSGALYNEQFF	TGTGCCATCAGTGACTCATCGGGGGCCCTCTACAATGAGCAGTTCTTC
TRBV7-6	-	-	TRBJ2-1	CASSRPGLSYNEQFF	TGTGCCAGCAGCAGGCCTGGACTTTCCTACAATGAGCAGTTCTTC
TRBV11-2	few	TRBD1	TRBJ2-5	CASSLRDRVFLETQYF	TGTGCCAGCAGCTTACGGGACAGGGTTTTCTTAGAGACCCAGTACTTC
TRBV27	few	TRBD2	TRBJ2-4	CASMRAGALDKNIQYF	TGTGCCAGCATGAGGGCGGGAGCTTTAGACAAAAACATTCAGTACTTC